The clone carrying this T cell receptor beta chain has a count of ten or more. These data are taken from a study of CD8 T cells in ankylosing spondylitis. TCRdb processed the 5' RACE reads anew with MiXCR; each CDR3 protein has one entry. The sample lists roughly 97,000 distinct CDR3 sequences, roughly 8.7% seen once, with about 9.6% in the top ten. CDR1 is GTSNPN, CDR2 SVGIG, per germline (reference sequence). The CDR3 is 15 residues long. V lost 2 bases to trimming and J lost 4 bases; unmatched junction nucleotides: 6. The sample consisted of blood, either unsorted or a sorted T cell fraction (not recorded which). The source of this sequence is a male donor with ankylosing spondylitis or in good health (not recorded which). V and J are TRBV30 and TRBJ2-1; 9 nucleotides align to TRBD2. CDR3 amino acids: CAWSSSGTRYNEQFF. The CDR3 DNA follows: TGTGCCTGGAGTTCTAGCGGGACTAGGTACAATGAGCAGTTCTTC.